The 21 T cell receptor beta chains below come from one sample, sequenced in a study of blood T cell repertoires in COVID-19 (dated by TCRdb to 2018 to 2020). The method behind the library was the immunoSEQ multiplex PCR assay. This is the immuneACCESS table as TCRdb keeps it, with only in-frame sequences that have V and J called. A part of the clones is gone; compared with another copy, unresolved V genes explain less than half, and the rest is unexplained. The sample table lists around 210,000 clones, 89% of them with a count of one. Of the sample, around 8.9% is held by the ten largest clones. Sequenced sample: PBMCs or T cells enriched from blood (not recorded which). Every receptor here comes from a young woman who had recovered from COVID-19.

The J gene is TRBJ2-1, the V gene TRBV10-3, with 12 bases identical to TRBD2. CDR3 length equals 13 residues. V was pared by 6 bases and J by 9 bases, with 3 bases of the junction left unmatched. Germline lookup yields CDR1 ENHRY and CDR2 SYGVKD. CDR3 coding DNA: TGTGCCATCAGCCTAGCGGGGGGGCGTGAGCAGTTCTTC. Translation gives CAISLAGGREQFF.

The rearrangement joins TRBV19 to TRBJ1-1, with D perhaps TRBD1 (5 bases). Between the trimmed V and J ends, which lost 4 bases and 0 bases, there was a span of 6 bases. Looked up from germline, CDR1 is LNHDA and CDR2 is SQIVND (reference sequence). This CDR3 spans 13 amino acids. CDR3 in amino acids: CASSNRLNTEAFF. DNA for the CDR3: TGTGCCAGTAGTAACAGGTTGAACACTGAAGCTTTCTTT. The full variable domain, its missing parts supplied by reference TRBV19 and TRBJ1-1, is DGGITQSPKYLFRKEGQNVTLSCEQNLNHDAMYWYRQDPGQGLRLIYYSQIVNDFQKGDIAEGYSVSREKKESFPLTVTSAQKNPTAFYLCASSNRLNTEAFFGQGTRLTVV.

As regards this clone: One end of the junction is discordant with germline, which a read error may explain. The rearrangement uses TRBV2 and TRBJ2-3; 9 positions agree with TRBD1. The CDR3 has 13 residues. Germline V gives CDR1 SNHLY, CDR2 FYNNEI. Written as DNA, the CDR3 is TGTGCCAGCAGTTCGCCGGACAGGGGTAAAGAAAATTTT. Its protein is CASSSPDRGKENF. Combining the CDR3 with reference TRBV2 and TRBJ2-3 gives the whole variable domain EPEVTQTPSHQVTQMGQEVILRCVPISNHLYFYWYRQILGQKVEFLVSFYNNEISEKSEIFDDQFSVERPDGSNFTLKIRSTKLEDSAMYFCASSSPDRGKENFGPGTRLTVL.

The DNA of the CDR3 is TGTGCCAGCAGACCGGGACAGAGCTTTAAAAGAGACTATGGCTACACCTTC. This codes for CASRPGQSFKRDYGYTF. This rearrangement joins TRBV28 to TRBJ1-2; 7 nucleotides align to TRBD1. The CDR3 is 17 amino acids. V shed 6 bases, J shed 3 bases, and the junction held 16 bases outside the gene matches. Germline values: CDR1 MDHEN, CDR2 SYDVKM.

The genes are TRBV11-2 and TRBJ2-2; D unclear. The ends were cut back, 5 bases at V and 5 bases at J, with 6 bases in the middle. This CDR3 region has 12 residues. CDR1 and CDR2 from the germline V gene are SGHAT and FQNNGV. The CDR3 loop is CASSRLTGELFF. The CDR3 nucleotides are TGTGCCAGCAGCCGGTTGACCGGGGAGCTGTTTTTT.

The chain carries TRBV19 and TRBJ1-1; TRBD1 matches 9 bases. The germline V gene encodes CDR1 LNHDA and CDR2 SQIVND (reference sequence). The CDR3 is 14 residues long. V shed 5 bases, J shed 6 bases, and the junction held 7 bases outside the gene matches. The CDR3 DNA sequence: TGTGCCAGTAGTTTGGACAGGGGTAAATCTGAAGCTTTCTTT. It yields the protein CASSLDRGKSEAFF. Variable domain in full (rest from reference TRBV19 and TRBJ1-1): DGGITQSPKYLFRKEGQNVTLSCEQNLNHDAMYWYRQDPGQGLRLIYYSQIVNDFQKGDIAEGYSVSREKKESFPLTVTSAQKNPTAFYLCASSLDRGKSEAFFGQGTRLTVV.

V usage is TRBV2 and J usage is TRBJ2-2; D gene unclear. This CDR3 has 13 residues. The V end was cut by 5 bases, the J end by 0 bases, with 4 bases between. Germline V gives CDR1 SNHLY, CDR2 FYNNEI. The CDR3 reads CASSWPNTGELFF. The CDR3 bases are TGTGCCAGCAGTTGGCCGAACACCGGGGAGCTGTTTTTT.

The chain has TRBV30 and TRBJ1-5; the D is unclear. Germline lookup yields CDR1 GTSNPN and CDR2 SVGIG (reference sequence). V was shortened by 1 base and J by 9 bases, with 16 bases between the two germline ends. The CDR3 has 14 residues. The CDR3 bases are TGTGCCTGGAGTGCGGTTCACAGTTCCGGGCCCCAGCATTTT. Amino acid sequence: CAWSAVHSSGPQHF. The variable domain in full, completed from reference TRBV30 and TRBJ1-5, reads SQTIHQWPATLVQPVGSPLSLECTVEGTSNPNLYWYRQAAGRGLQLLFYSVGIGQISSEVPQNLSASRPQDRQFILSSKKLLLSDSGFYLCAWSAVHSSGPQHFGDGTRLSIL.

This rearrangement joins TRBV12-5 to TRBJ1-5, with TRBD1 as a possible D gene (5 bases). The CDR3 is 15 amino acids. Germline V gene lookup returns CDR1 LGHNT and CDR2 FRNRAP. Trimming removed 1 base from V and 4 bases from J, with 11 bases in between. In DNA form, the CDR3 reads TGTGCTAGTGGTTTGGAGGGGAAGGAAAATCAGCCCCAGCATTTT. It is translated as CASGLEGKENQPQHF. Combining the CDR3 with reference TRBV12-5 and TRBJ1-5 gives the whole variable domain DARVTQTPRHKVTEMGQEVTMRCQPILGHNTVFWYRQTMMQGLELLAYFRNRAPLDDSGMPKDRFSAEMPDATLATLKIQPSEPRDSAVYFCASGLEGKENQPQHFGDGTRLSIL.

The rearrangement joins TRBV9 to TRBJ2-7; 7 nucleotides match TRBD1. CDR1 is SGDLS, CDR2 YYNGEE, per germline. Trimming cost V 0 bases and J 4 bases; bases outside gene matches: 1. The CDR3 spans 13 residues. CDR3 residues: CASSVGDSYEQYF. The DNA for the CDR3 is TGTGCCAGCAGCGTAGGGGACAGTTACGAGCAGTACTTC. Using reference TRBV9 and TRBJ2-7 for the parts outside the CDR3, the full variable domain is DSGVTQTPKHLITATGQRVTLRCSPRSGDLSVYWYQQSLDQGLQFLIQYYNGEERAKGNILERFSAQQFPDLHSELNLSSLELGDSALYFCASSVGDSYEQYFGPGTRLTVT.

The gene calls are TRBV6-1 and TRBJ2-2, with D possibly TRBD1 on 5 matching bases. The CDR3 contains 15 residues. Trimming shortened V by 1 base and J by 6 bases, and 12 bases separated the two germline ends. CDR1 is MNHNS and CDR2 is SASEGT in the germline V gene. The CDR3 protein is CASSEGYHRPGELFF. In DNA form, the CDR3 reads TGTGCCAGCAGTGAAGGATACCACAGGCCCGGGGAGCTGTTTTTT.

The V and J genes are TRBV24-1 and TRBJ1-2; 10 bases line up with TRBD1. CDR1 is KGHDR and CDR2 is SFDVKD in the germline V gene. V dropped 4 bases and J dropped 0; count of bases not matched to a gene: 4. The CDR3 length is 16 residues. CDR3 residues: CATSEGDRGANYGYTF. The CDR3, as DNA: TGTGCCACCAGTGAGGGGGACAGGGGAGCTAACTATGGCTACACCTTC.

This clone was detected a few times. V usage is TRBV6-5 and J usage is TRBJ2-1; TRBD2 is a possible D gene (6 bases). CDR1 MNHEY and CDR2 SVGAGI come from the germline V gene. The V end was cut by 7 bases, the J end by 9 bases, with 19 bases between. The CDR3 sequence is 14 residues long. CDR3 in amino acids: CASIQPGERTEQFF. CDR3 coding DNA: TGTGCCAGCATACAGCCGGGGGAAAGGACTGAGCAGTTCTTC.

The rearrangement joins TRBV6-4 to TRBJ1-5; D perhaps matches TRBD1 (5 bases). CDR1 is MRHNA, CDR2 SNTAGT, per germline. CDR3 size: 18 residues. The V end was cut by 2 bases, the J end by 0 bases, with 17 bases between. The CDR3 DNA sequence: TGTGCCAGCAGTGACGGGCAGGGCGTTTTCCATAGCAATCAGCCCCAGCATTTT. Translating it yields CASSDGQGVFHSNQPQHF.

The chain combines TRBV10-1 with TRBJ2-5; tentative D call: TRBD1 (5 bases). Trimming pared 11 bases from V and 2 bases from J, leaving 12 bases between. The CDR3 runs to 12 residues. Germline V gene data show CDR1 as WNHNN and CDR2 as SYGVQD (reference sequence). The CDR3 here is CALRQLQETQYF. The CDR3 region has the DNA TGCGCCTTACGACAGCTACAAGAGACCCAGTACTTC.

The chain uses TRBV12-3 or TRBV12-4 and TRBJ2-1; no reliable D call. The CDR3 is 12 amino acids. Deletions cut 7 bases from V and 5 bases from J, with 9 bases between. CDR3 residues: CASNGVNNEQFF. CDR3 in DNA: TGTGCCAGCAATGGAGTGAACAATGAGCAGTTCTTC.

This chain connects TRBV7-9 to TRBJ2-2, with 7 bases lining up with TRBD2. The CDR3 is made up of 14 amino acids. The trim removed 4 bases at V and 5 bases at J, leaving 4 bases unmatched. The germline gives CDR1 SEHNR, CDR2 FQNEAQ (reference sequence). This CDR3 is CASSSRGVTGELFF. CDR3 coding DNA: TGTGCCAGCAGCTCCCGGGGGGTTACCGGGGAGCTGTTTTTT. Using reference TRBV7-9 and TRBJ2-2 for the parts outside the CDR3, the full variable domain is DTGVSQNPRHKITKRGQNVTFRCDPISEHNRLYWYRQTLGQGPEFLTYFQNEAQLEKSRLLSDRFSAERPKGSFSTLEIQRTEQGDSAMYLCASSSRGVTGELFFGEGSRLTVL.

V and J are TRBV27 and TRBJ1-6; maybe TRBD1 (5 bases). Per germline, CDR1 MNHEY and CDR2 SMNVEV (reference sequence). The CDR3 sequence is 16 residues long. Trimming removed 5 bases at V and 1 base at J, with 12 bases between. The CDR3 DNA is TGTGCCAGCAGTCTCAGGGCAGCGTCCTATAATTCACCCCTCCACTTT. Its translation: CASSLRAASYNSPLHF.

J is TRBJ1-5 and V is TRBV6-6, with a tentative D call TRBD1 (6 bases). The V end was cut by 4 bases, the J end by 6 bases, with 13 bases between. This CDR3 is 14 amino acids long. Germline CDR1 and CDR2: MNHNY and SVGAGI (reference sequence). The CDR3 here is CASSWGTYGQPQHF. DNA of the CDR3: TGTGCCAGCAGTTGGGGGACATACGGTCAGCCCCAGCATTTT.

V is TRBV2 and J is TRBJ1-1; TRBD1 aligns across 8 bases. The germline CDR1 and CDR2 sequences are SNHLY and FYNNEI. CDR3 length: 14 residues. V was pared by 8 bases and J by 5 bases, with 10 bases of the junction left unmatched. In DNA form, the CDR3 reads TGTGCCAGCGGCCGTCAGGGGGCACGGACTGAAGCTTTCTTT. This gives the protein CASGRQGARTEAFF.

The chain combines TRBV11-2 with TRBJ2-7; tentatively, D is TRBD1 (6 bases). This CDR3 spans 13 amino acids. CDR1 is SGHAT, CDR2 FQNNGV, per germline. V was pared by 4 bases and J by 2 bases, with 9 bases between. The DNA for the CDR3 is TGTGCCAGCAGCTCGAGGGGGACCTACGAGCAGTACTTC. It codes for CASSSRGTYEQYF. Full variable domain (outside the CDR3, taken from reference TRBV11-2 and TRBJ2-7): EAGVAQSPRYKIIEKRQSVAFWCNPISGHATLYWYQQILGQGPKLLIQFQNNGVVDDSQLPKDRFSAERLKGVDSTLKIQPAKLEDSAVYLCASSSRGTYEQYFGPGTRLTVT.